The rows below give T cell receptor beta chains drawn from one sample of a study of blood T cell repertoires in COVID-19. The protocol was immunoSEQ multiplex PCR, while the TCRdb copy is restricted to in-frame clones and leaves out a portion. The table lists around 170,000 clones, 75% to 85% of them singletons, with less than 2% in the top ten. Sequenced sample: peripheral blood. The receptors were sampled from a human donor in a cohort sampled during active COVID-19. Each CDR3 is given with its conserved first and last residue. The order of the fields is V gene, D gene, clone size, J gene, CDR3 DNA, CDR3 protein. A D gene is named only where the DNA matches it firmly. Clone sizes are given selectively: once, few, many, or a class where the clone is expanded.

V gene: TRBV2; D gene: TRBD1; clone size: once; J gene: TRBJ2-2; CDR3 DNA: TGTGCCAGCAGAGCCGGGACAGGGGGCACCGGGGAGCTGTTTTTT; CDR3 protein: CASRAGTGGTGELFF
V gene: TRBV6-1; D gene: NA; clone size: NA; J gene: TRBJ1-1; CDR3 DNA: TGTGCCAGCAGTGAAACAGGGTCGCGCACTGAAGCTTTCTTT; CDR3 protein: CASSETGSRTEAFF
V gene: TRBV6-5; D gene: TRBD1; clone size: many; J gene: TRBJ1-2; CDR3 DNA: TGTGCCAGCAGACGGACAGGGGGAGGCTACACCTTC; CDR3 protein: CASRRTGGGYTF
V gene: TRBV11-1; D gene: TRBD2; clone size: NA; J gene: TRBJ2-7; CDR3 DNA: TGTGCCAGCAGCTTAGGAAGGCGGGGGGAATCCTACGAGCAGTACTTC; CDR3 protein: CASSLGRRGESYEQYF
V gene: TRBV6-2/TRBV6-3; D gene: TRBD2; clone size: few; J gene: TRBJ2-1; CDR3 DNA: TGTGCCAGCAGTTACTCGGGGCTAGCGGGGGTTTACAATGAGCAGTTCTTC; CDR3 protein: CASSYSGLAGVYNEQFF
V gene: TRBV2; D gene: TRBD1; clone size: NA; J gene: TRBJ1-2; CDR3 DNA: TGTGCCAGCAGTGGAACCTCGGGACAGGGCTATGGCTACACCTTC; CDR3 protein: CASSGTSGQGYGYTF
V gene: TRBV28; D gene: NA; clone size: NA; J gene: TRBJ2-7; CDR3 DNA: TGTGCCAGCAGCGTTCTACGGGAGCGCTACGAGCAGTACTTC; CDR3 protein: CASSVLRERYEQYF
V gene: TRBV12-3/TRBV12-4; D gene: NA; clone size: NA; J gene: TRBJ1-1; CDR3 DNA: TGTGCCAGCAGATACTTGCGCAACACTGAAGCTTTCTTT; CDR3 protein: CASRYLRNTEAFF
V gene: TRBV19; D gene: TRBD1; clone size: NA; J gene: TRBJ2-1; CDR3 DNA: TGTGCCAGTCGCCGGGACAGGGCCTACAATGAGCAGTTCTTC; CDR3 protein: CASRRDRAYNEQFF
V gene: TRBV6-5; D gene: NA; clone size: NA; J gene: TRBJ2-7; CDR3 DNA: TGTGCCAGCAGTTACTCGTTCGGAGGGGGGGCCTACGAGCAGTACTTC; CDR3 protein: CASSYSFGGGAYEQYF
V gene: TRBV24-1; D gene: TRBD1; clone size: NA; J gene: TRBJ2-7; CDR3 DNA: TGTGCCATGGGACAGGGATCCTACGAGCAGTACTTC; CDR3 protein: CAMGQGSYEQYF
V gene: TRBV15; D gene: TRBD2; clone size: once; J gene: TRBJ2-3; CDR3 DNA: TGTGCCACCAGCAGACTAGCGGGAGGGCAAGAGGATACGCAGTATTTT; CDR3 protein: CATSRLAGGQEDTQYF
V gene: TRBV7-8; D gene: NA; clone size: NA; J gene: TRBJ1-1; CDR3 DNA: TGTGCCAGCAGCTCCGCCTCAGGCGGACTCCGGTGGGCTTTCTTT; CDR3 protein: CASSSASGGLRWAFF
V gene: TRBV14; D gene: NA; clone size: once; J gene: TRBJ1-6; CDR3 DNA: TGTGCCAGCAGCCAAGTCATAGGGGCGGATTCACCCCTCCACTTT; CDR3 protein: CASSQVIGADSPLHF
V gene: TRBV3-1/TRBV3-2; D gene: TRBD2; clone size: NA; J gene: TRBJ2-7; CDR3 DNA: TGTGCCAGCAGCCAAAAGCGGGGCGAGCAGTACTTC; CDR3 protein: CASSQKRGEQYF